The 16 T cell receptor beta chains presented below share a single source sample, sequenced in a study of shared clonotypes between healthy human individuals. The protocol was immunoSEQ multiplex PCR, while the TCRdb copy is restricted to in-frame clones and leaves out a portion. The sample consists of approximately 500,000 clones, over 60% of them appearing once. Sequenced: PBMCs. The source is a woman aged 40-49 years in good health. Some clones in this sample may be carry-over from other donors' samples.

This rearrangement joins TRBV4-2 to TRBJ2-7, with D perhaps matching TRBD1 or TRBD2 (5 bases each). The CDR3 extends over 14 amino acids. Germline V gene lookup returns CDR1 LGHNA and CDR2 YNFKEQ. Trimming removed 3 bases from V and 7 bases from J, with 16 bases in between. CDR3 DNA: TGTGCCAGCAGCCAGGGGACCGAAAGCTCGGAGCAGTACTTC. Its protein is CASSQGTESSEQYF.

This chain connects TRBV18 to TRBJ1-4, with TRBD1 identical over 8 bases. Trimming at V came to 5 bases and at J to 2 bases, leaving 7 bases not matched to a gene. Germline CDR1 and CDR2: KGHSH and LQKENI. The CDR3 length is 16 residues. CDR3 DNA: TGTGCCAGCTCATCCCAGGGGGCAGGCACTAATGAAAAACTGTTTTTT. Protein sequence: CASSSQGAGTNEKLFF.

As regards this clone: This may arise from a read error, as a much more abundant clone is one base away. Other DNA sequences in this sample translate to the same CDR3. The gene calls are TRBV30 and TRBJ2-3; D gene uncertain. This CDR3 contains 12 residues. Per the germline V gene, CDR1 is GTSNPN and CDR2 is SVGIG (reference sequence). V gave up 1 base and J gave up 0 bases, with 2 bases separating them. The CDR3 reads CAWSGSTDTQYF. The DNA of the CDR3 is TGTGCCTGGAGTGGGAGCACAGATACGCAGTATTTT.

As for this clone: This sample includes further DNA sequences coding for the same CDR3. This rearrangement joins TRBV18 to TRBJ2-2, with D unresolved. Germline assignment: CDR1 KGHSH and CDR2 LQKENI. V was clipped by 3 bases and J by 1 base, with 3 bases between them. The CDR3 length is 13 residues. The CDR3 is CASSPRNTGELFF. The CDR3 bases are TGTGCCAGCTCACCCCGGAACACCGGGGAGCTGTTTTTT. Full variable domain (missing parts from reference TRBV18 and TRBJ2-2): NAGVMQNPRHLVRRRGQEARLRCSPMKGHSHVYWYRQLPEEGLKFMVYLQKENIIDESGMPKERFSAEFPKEGPSILRIQQVVRGDSAAYFCASSPRNTGELFFGEGSRLTVL.

The chain couples TRBV28 to TRBJ2-3; the D gene could be TRBD1 or TRBD2 (5 bases each). With 3 bases removed from V and 4 bases from J, the gap between germline ends came to 29 bases. The CDR3 spans 20 residues. Germline V gives CDR1 MDHEN, CDR2 SYDVKM. CDR3 amino acids: CASSFMPLGAAAKRADTQYF. The CDR3 DNA follows: TGTGCCAGCAGTTTTATGCCCCTCGGGGCAGCCGCGAAAAGGGCAGATACGCAGTATTTT.

To note about this clone: Given a much more abundant clone one base away, this may be a read error. The sample has other DNA sequences that encode this CDR3 too. The chain is built from TRBV9 and TRBJ2-2; D gene ambiguous. This CDR3 comprises 14 residues. CDR1 is SGDLS, CDR2 YYNGEE, per germline. Trimming pared 0 bases from V and 2 bases from J, leaving 5 bases between. The CDR3 loop reads CASSVGLNTGELFF. The CDR3 region has the DNA TGTGCCAGCAGCGTAGGGCTTAACACCGGGGAGCTGTTTTTT.

V usage is TRBV9 and J usage is TRBJ2-3; maybe TRBD2 (5 bases). CDR1 and CDR2 from the germline V gene are SGDLS and YYNGEE. The CDR3 has 16 amino acids. V was pared by 0 bases and J by 3 bases, with 14 bases between. CDR3 amino acids: CASSVASPEETDTQYF. The CDR3 DNA sequence: TGTGCCAGCAGCGTAGCTAGCCCTGAAGAAACAGATACGCAGTATTTT.

This chain joins TRBV19 and TRBJ2-2; 8 bases are a match to TRBD2. The CDR3 runs to 15 residues. Per germline, CDR1 LNHDA and CDR2 SQIVND (reference sequence). V was clipped by 7 bases and J by 4 bases; unmatched bases: 8. The CDR3 protein is CASNPRGGPTGELFF. The CDR3 nucleotides are TGTGCCAGTAACCCCCGGGGGGGGCCCACCGGGGAGCTGTTTTTT.

The genes are TRBV23-1 and TRBJ2-7; 8 bases map to TRBD1. TRBV23-1 is marked as an open reading frame, function uncertain. Trimming removed 8 bases from V and 3 bases from J; junction bases left unmatched: 6. This CDR3 comprises 13 residues. Written as DNA, the CDR3 is TGCGCCAGCGACCAGGACAGGGACTACGAGCAGTACTTC. As protein: CASDQDRDYEQYF.

This clone appeared a single time. The chain carries TRBV5-8 and TRBJ1-2; no reliable D call. Trimming stripped 4 bases from V and 2 bases from J, with 9 bases between. This CDR3 comprises 13 residues. Germline CDR1 and CDR2: SGHTS and YDEGEE. In DNA, the CDR3 is TGTGCCAGCAGCCACGGAAAGAACTATGGCTACACCTTC. This gives the protein CASSHGKNYGYTF.

The chain joins TRBV6-6 to TRBJ2-1; TRBD2 matches 10 bases. The ends lost 9 bases at V and 0 bases at J; junction bases unmatched: 8. The CDR3 is 16 residues long. Germline values: CDR1 MNHNY, CDR2 SVGAGI (reference sequence). The CDR3: CASKTSGISSYNEQFF. The CDR3 DNA sequence: TGTGCCAGTAAAACTAGCGGGATAAGCTCCTACAATGAGCAGTTCTTC.

The chain is built from TRBV6-6 and TRBJ2-2, with D possibly matching TRBD2 (6 bases). Germline CDR1 reads MNHNY; CDR2 reads SVGAGI (reference sequence). The length of the CDR3 is 16 residues. V was trimmed by 2 bases and J by 7 bases, leaving 17 bases between them. The CDR3, as DNA: TGTGCCAGCAGTTACGCGGAGCTTGAGGAGGGCGGGGAGCTGTTTTTT. The encoded protein is CASSYAELEEGGELFF.

The chain employs TRBV7-2 and TRBJ2-7; TRBD2 matches 7 bases. The CDR3 has 15 amino acids. The germline V gene has CDR1 SGHTA and CDR2 FQGNSA. V lost 2 bases, J lost 3 bases, and 7 bases stayed unmatched. Here the CDR3 reads CASSLQASGNYEQYF. As DNA, the CDR3 is TGTGCCAGCAGCTTACAGGCTAGCGGAAACTACGAGCAGTACTTC.

The gene calls are TRBV28 and TRBJ1-2; TRBD1 is a possible D gene (6 bases). The length of the CDR3 is 14 residues. Germline assignment: CDR1 MDHEN and CDR2 SYDVKM. Trimming removed 6 bases from V and 2 bases from J, with 13 bases in between. The CDR3 nucleotides read TGTGCCAGCAGACAAGCAGGGGCCAACTATGGCTACACCTTC. This sequence encodes CASRQAGANYGYTF.

The chain couples TRBV19 to TRBJ2-1; 13 bases agree with TRBD2. Looked up from germline, CDR1 is LNHDA and CDR2 is SQIVND (reference sequence). The ends lost 5 bases at V and 6 bases at J; junction bases unmatched: 7. The CDR3 is 16 residues long. CDR3 loop: CASSVGTSGIGNEQFF. CDR3 sequence (DNA): TGTGCCAGTAGTGTGGGGACTAGCGGGATTGGCAATGAGCAGTTCTTC. Variable domain in full (rest from reference TRBV19 and TRBJ2-1): DGGITQSPKYLFRKEGQNVTLSCEQNLNHDAMYWYRQDPGQGLRLIYYSQIVNDFQKGDIAEGYSVSREKKESFPLTVTSAQKNPTAFYLCASSVGTSGIGNEQFFGPGTRLTVL.

The J gene is TRBJ1-2, the V gene TRBV10-3; 8 positions match TRBD1. V was clipped by 9 bases and J by 3 bases; unmatched bases: 6. In germline, CDR1 is ENHRY, CDR2 SYGVKD. The CDR3 is 13 amino acids. CDR3 loop: CAIGQGLDYGYTF. CDR3 bases: TGTGCCATTGGACAGGGTCTGGACTATGGCTACACCTTC.